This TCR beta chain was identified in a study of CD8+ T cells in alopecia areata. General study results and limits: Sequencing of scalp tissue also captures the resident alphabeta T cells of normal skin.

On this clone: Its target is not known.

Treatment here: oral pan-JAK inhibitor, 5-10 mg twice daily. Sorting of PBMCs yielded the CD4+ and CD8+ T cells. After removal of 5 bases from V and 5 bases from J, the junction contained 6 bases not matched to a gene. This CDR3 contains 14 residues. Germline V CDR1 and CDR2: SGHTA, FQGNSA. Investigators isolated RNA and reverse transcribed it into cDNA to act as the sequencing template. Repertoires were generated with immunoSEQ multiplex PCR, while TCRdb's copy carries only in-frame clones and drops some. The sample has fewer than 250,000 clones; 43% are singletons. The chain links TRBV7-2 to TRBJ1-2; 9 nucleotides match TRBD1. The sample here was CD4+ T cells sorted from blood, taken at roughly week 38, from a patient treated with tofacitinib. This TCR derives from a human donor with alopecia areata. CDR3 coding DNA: TGTGCCAGCAGCCCAACAGGGGGCCGGTATGGCTACACCTTC. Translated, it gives CASSPTGGRYGYTF.